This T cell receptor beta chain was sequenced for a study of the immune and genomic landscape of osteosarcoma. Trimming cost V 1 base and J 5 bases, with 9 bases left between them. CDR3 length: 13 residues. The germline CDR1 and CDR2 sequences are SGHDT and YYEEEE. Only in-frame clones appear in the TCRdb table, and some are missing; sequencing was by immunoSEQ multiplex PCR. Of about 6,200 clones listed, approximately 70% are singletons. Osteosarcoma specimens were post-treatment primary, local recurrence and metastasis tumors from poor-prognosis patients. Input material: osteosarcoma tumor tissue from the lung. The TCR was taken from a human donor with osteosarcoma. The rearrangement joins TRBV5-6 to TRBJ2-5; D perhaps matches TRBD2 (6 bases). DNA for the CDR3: TGTGCCAGCAGCTTGAGAGGGAGGGAGACCCAGTACTTC. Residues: CASSLRGRETQYF.